These 13 T cell receptor beta chains came from one sample sequenced in a study of CXCR3-negative and CXCR3-positive naive CD8 T cells. Study-wide results and caveats: TRB CDR3s of CXCR3-positive naive cells were more hydrophobic than those of CXCR3-negative naive cells.

These receptors' targets are unknown. TRB cDNA was prepared as libraries by UMI-labeled 5' RACE. Each CDR3 protein gets one entry in TCRdb, which reprocessed the 5' RACE reads and gives no DNA. In total, the table holds about 120,000 distinct CDR3 sequences. Sequences were obtained from naive CXCR3+ CD8+ T cells from blood. The subset denotes: CD45RO-CCR7+CD27+CD95- naive CD8+ T cells expressing CXCR3 (TNR3+). The receptor set was obtained from a human donor in good health. Some clones in this sample may be carry-over from other donors' samples.

The chain couples TRBV20-1 to TRBJ1-1. CDR1 is DFQATT and CDR2 is SNEGSKA in the germline V gene (reference sequence). The CDR3 consists of 12 residues. The CDR3 sequence is CSAPSQAGEAFF.

The chain recombines TRBV5-1 with TRBJ2-3; no DNA is available, so the TRBD1 call from TCRdb remains unchecked. Germline V gene sequence: CDR1 SGHRS, CDR2 YFSETQ. The CDR3 runs 14 residues. The CDR3 is CASTPRGGPDTQYF.

J is TRBJ2-1 and V is TRBV19; TCRdb designates TRBD1, a call that cannot be tested without DNA. Per the germline V gene, CDR1 is LNHDA and CDR2 is SQIVND (reference sequence). CDR3 size: 14 residues. The chain's CDR3 is CASSIAAGATEQFF.

This sequence joins TRBV27 and TRBJ2-5. Germline V gene data show CDR1 as MNHEY and CDR2 as SMNVEV (reference sequence). There are 15 residues in the CDR3. CDR3 residues: CASSSAFRQQETQYF.

The chain recombines TRBV29-1 with TRBJ1-2; absent DNA, TCRdb's TRBD1 call cannot be checked. The CDR3 loop spans 11 amino acids. Germline CDR1 and CDR2: SQVTM and ANQGSEA. CDR3 sequence reads: CSANTGFGYTF.

J is TRBJ2-7 and V is TRBV29-1. This CDR3 has 11 residues. Germline-derived CDR1 and CDR2 are SQVTM and ANQGSEA. Here the CDR3 reads CSVEEDNEQYF.

This chain joins TRBV7-9 and TRBJ2-7. The CDR3 spans 12 residues. Germline V gives CDR1 SEHNR, CDR2 FQNEAQ (reference sequence). The CDR3 loop is CASTQGSYEQYF.

J is TRBJ2-7 and V is TRBV7-9; the TCRdb D gene call, TRBD2, has no DNA to confirm it. This CDR3 contains 13 residues. The germline V gene has CDR1 SEHNR and CDR2 FQNEAQ (reference sequence). This CDR3 reads CASSGTSNYEQYF.

The chain has TRBV19 and TRBJ1-2; as DNA is missing, the TRBD1 call by TCRdb cannot be tested. The CDR3 is made up of 16 amino acids. CDR1 and CDR2 (germline): LNHDA, SQIVND (reference sequence). CDR3 sequence: CASSILGGQVVDGYTF.

The chain joins TRBV3-1 to TRBJ2-1; TCRdb lists TRBD1, though no DNA is available to test this call. Germline-derived CDR1 and CDR2 are LGHDT and YNNKEL (reference sequence). The CDR3 length is 16 residues. This CDR3 reads CASSPTGESSYNEQFF.

The chain employs TRBV7-6 and TRBJ2-7; there is no DNA to check the TCRdb D call of TRBD2. The CDR3 totals 16 residues. Per germline, CDR1 SGHVS and CDR2 FNYEAQ. CDR3 sequence reads: CASSLEASGGSYEQYF.

J is TRBJ2-7 and V is TRBV4-1; TCRdb's D call, TRBD1, is unchecked because there is no DNA. Germline V gives CDR1 MGHRA, CDR2 YSYEKL. The CDR3 contains 16 residues. The CDR3 loop is CASSQASQGLSYEQYF.

The CDR3 loop reads CASSLNRHSYEQYF. The chain joins TRBV7-2 to TRBJ2-7. CDR1 is SGHTA and CDR2 is FQGNSA in the germline V gene. This CDR3 region has 14 residues.